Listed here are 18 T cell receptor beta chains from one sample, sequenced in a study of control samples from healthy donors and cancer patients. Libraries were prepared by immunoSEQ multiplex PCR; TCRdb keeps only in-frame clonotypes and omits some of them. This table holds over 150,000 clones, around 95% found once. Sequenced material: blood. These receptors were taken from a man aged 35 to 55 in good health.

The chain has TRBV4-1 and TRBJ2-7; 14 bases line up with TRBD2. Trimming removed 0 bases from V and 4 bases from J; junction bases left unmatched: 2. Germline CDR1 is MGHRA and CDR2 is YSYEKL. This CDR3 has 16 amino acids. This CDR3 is CASSQDGLAGGYEQYF. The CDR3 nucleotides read TGCGCCAGCAGCCAAGATGGACTAGCGGGGGGATACGAGCAGTACTTC.

CDR3: CASSPERNGNQPQHF. CDR3 coding DNA: TGTGCCAGCTCACCAGAAAGGAACGGAAATCAGCCCCAGCATTTT. The chain has TRBV18 and TRBJ1-5, with unresolved D. From germline, CDR1 is KGHSH and CDR2 LQKENI. The CDR3 is 15 residues long. Trimming took 2 bases from V and 4 from J, leaving 12 bases between them.

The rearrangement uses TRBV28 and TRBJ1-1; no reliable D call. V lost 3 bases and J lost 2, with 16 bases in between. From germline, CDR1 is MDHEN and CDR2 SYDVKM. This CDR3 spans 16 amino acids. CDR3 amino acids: CASSFARGSPNTEAFF. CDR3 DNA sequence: TGTGCCAGCAGTTTTGCCCGGGGATCGCCAAACACTGAAGCTTTCTTT.

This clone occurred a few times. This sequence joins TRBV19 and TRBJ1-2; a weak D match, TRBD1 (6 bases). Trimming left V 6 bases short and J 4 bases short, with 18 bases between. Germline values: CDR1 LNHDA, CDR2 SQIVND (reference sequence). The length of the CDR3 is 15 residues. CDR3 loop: CASSGQTTAAYGYTF. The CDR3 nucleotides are TGTGCCAGTAGCGGACAGACCACCGCAGCCTATGGCTACACCTTC. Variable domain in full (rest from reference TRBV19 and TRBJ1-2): DGGITQSPKYLFRKEGQNVTLSCEQNLNHDAMYWYRQDPGQGLRLIYYSQIVNDFQKGDIAEGYSVSREKKESFPLTVTSAQKNPTAFYLCASSGQTTAAYGYTFGSGTRLTVV.

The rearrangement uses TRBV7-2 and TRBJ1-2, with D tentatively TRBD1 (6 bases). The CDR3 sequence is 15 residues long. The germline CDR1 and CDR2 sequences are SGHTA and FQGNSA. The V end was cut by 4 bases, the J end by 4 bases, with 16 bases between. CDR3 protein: CASSSPPDRTYGYTF. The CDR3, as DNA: TGTGCCAGCAGCTCGCCCCCGGACAGAACCTATGGCTACACCTTC. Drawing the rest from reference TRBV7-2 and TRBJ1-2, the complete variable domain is GAGVSQSPSNKVTEKGKDVELRCDPISGHTALYWYRQSLGQGLEFLIYFQGNSAPDKSGLPSDRFSAERTGGSVSTLTIQRTQQEDSAVYLCASSSPPDRTYGYTFGSGTRLTVV.

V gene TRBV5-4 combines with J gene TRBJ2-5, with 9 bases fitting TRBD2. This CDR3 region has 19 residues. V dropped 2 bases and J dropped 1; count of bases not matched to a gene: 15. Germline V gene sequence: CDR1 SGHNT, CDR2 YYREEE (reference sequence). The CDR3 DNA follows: TGTGCCAGCAGCTTCCCCGTCGAATCGGGCGGGGGGGCCCAAGAGACCCAGTACTTC. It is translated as CASSFPVESGGGAQETQYF.

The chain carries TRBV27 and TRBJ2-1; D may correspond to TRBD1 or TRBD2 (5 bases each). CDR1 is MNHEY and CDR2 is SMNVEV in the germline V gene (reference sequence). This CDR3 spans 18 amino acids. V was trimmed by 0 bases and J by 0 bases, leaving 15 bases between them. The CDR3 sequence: CASSLSRGVPSSYNEQFF. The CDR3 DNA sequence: TGTGCCAGCAGTTTATCGAGAGGGGTCCCTAGCTCCTACAATGAGCAGTTCTTC.

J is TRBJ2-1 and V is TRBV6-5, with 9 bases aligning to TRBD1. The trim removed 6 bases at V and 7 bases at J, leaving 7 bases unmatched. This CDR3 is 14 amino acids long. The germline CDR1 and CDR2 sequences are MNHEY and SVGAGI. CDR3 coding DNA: TGTGCCAGCAGAAGGACAGGGGCTGGGAATGAGCAGTTCTTC. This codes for CASRRTGAGNEQFF.

The CDR3 DNA reads as TGTGCCAGCACTACCGCGGGACAGCTTTCTTATGGCTACACCTTC. This translates into CASTTAGQLSYGYTF. This rearrangement joins TRBV27 to TRBJ1-2; 7 bases align to TRBD1. The V gene's germline CDR1 is MNHEY and CDR2 SMNVEV (reference sequence). Losses at the gene ends were 7 bases for V and 5 bases for J; bases not matched to a gene: 13. The CDR3 sequence is 15 residues long.

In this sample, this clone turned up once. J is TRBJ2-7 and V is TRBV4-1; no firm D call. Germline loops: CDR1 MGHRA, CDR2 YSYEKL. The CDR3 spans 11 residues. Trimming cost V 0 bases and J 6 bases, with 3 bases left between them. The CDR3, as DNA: TGCGCCAGCAGCCAAGATCGCGAGCAGTACTTC. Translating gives CASSQDREQYF.

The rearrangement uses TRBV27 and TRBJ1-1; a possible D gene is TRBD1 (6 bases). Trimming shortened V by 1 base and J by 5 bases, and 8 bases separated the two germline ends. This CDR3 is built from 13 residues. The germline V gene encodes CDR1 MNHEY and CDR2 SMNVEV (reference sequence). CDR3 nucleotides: TGTGCCAGCAGTTTATTTAGGGGGACTGAAGCTTTCTTT. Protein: CASSLFRGTEAFF.

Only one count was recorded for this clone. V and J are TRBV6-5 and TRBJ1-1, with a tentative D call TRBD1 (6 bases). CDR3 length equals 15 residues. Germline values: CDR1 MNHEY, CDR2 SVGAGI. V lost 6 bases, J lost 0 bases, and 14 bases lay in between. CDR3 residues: CASRSQGFMNTEAFF. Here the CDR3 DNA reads TGTGCCAGCAGATCACAGGGATTCATGAACACTGAAGCTTTCTTT.

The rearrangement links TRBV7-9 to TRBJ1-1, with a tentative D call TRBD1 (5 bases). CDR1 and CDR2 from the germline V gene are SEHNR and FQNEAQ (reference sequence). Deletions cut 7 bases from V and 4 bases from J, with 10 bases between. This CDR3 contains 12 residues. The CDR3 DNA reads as TGTGCCAGCACTCTGGGGGGCACTGAAGCTTTCTTT. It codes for CASTLGGTEAFF.

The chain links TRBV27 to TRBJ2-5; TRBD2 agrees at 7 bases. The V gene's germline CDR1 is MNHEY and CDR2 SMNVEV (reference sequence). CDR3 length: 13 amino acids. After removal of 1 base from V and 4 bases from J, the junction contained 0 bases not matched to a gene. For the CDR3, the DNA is TGTGCCAGCAGTTTATGGGAGGGAGAGACCCAGTACTTC. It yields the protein CASSLWEGETQYF.

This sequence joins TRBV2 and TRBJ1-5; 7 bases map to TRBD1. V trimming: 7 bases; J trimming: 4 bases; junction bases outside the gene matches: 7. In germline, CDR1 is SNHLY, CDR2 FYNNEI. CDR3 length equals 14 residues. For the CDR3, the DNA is TGTGCCAGCACAGCTCTGACAGGGAATCAGCCCCAGCATTTT. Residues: CASTALTGNQPQHF.

For the CDR3, the DNA is TGTGCCAGCAGCTACCCAGGGTTAGGGTTCGGCACTGAAGCTTTCTTT. This translates into CASSYPGLGFGTEAFF. V is TRBV7-9 and J is TRBJ1-1; D perhaps matches TRBD1 (5 bases). The CDR3 covers 16 residues. V lost 4 bases, J lost 4 bases, and 19 bases lay in between. Germline CDR1 reads SEHNR; CDR2 reads FQNEAQ (reference sequence).

CDR3 in DNA: TGTGCCAGTAGGTCGATGGGACGGCCCCAGCATTTT. It yields the protein CASRSMGRPQHF. The J gene is TRBJ1-5, the V gene TRBV19; D may be TRBD1 (5 bases). The ends were cut back, 6 bases at V and 9 bases at J, with 12 bases in the middle. Germline lookup yields CDR1 LNHDA and CDR2 SQIVND (reference sequence). The CDR3 is made up of 12 amino acids.

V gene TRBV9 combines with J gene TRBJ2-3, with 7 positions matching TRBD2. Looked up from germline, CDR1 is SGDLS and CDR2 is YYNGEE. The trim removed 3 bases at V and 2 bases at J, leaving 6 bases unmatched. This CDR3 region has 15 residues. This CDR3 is CASSGFGGNTDTQYF. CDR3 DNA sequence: TGTGCCAGCAGCGGGTTCGGGGGGAACACAGATACGCAGTATTTT.